This T cell receptor (beta chain) was obtained from a study of T cell responses to AZD1222 COVID-19 vaccine. CDR3 length equals 13 residues. Germline lookup yields CDR1 MGHDK and CDR2 SYGVNS. The V end lost 3 bases, the J end lost 3 bases, and 9 bases lay between the germline ends. Study-level points and caveats: In the spike-specific TCR repertoire, nearly half reportedly target unmutated variant regions.

This clone was picked up a small number of times. Antigen: not known. Assay: immunoSEQ multiplex PCR; the TCRdb copy retains only in-frame clones and omits some. This table has over 110,000 clones, 80% to 90% appearing once. This sample comprised peripheral blood, obtained on day 0 of AZD1222 vaccination. The clonotype was recovered from an adult in good health. This chain links TRBV25-1 with TRBJ2-7, with D hard to call. The CDR3 reads CASSDGQSYEQYF. The CDR3 DNA follows: TGTGCCAGCAGTGATGGGCAGAGCTACGAGCAGTACTTC.